Here is one TCR beta chain with its context. Its target is unknown. This CDR3 comprises 13 residues. In germline, CDR1 is LNHDA, CDR2 SQIVND (reference sequence). Trimming cost V 6 bases and J 0 bases, with 6 bases left between them. Amplification used 60 Vbeta primers and 13 Jbeta primers. TCRdb's table, derived via immunoSEQ multiplex PCR, lists solely in-frame clones and lacks some. The sample holds 90,000 to 150,000 clones, around 80% seen once. The data belong to a study of cytomegalovirus exposure and HLA in healthy donors. Study results and caveats: Sequencing probably produced one cluster of sequence variants that were highly shared. As a later analysis showed, several of the most significant clusters appeared to be linked to common viral pathogens. A later examination showed that TCR association rates differed by HLA locus, with DRB1 most and HLA-C fewest.

The material sequenced was PBMCs. This rearrangement joins TRBV19 to TRBJ1-5; D is undetermined. The TCR comes from a woman under 30 in good health and CMV-seronegative. The DNA of the CDR3 is TGTGCCAGTAGCCCAAATAGCAATCAGCCCCAGCATTTT. This encodes CASSPNSNQPQHF.